Below are 25 T cell receptor beta chains sequenced from a single sample in a study of blood T cell repertoires in COVID-19. Sequencing used immunoSEQ multiplex PCR; TCRdb keeps in-frame clones, though not all of them. Among about 400,000 clones listed, roughly 90% were seen once. The material sequenced was PBMCs or T cells enriched from blood (not recorded which). The receptor set was obtained from a woman between 25 and 40 years old who had recovered from COVID-19.

This clone occurred a few times. The chain has TRBV7-2 and TRBJ1-1; D possibly corresponds to TRBD1 (5 bases). The germline V and J ends were trimmed by 0 bases and 0 bases, with 14 bases remaining between them. Germline V CDR1 and CDR2: SGHTA, FQGNSA. The CDR3 is 17 residues long. The CDR3 protein is CASSLASGLQMNTEAFF. CDR3 DNA: TGTGCCAGCAGCTTAGCGTCAGGGCTACAGATGAACACTGAAGCTTTCTTT.

The chain joins TRBV5-8 to TRBJ2-7, with TRBD2 as a possible D gene (5 bases). From germline, CDR1 is SGHTS and CDR2 YDEGEE. Trimming cost V 6 bases and J 2 bases, with 9 bases left between them. This CDR3 spans 12 amino acids. The CDR3 loop is CASTLGAYEQYF. CDR3 in DNA: TGTGCCAGCACCCTCGGGGCCTACGAGCAGTACTTC.

The chain uses TRBV7-9 and TRBJ1-1; 9 positions agree with TRBD1. The CDR3 length is 12 residues. Germline-derived CDR1 and CDR2 are SEHNR and FQNEAQ (reference sequence). Trimming took 5 bases from V and 5 from J; bases not matched to a gene: 0. The DNA for the CDR3 is TGTGCCAGCAGCGGACAGGGGACTGAAGCTTTCTTT. Translating gives CASSGQGTEAFF.

This sequence joins TRBV2 and TRBJ1-2; D not certain. Germline CDR1 and CDR2: SNHLY and FYNNEI. The V gene lost 3 bases and the J gene lost 4 bases, with 6 bases spanning the gap. The CDR3 sequence is 12 residues long. The DNA for the CDR3 is TGTGCCAGCAGTGAGGCTTCCTATGGCTACACCTTC. This translates into CASSEASYGYTF. The full variable domain, with the rest looked up from reference TRBV2 and TRBJ1-2, is EPEVTQTPSHQVTQMGQEVILRCVPISNHLYFYWYRQILGQKVEFLVSFYNNEISEKSEIFDDQFSVERPDGSNFTLKIRSTKLEDSAMYFCASSEASYGYTFGSGTRLTVV.

The chain carries TRBV5-6 and TRBJ2-7; 9 nucleotides agree with TRBD1. The J segment lost 0 bases and the V segment lost 4 bases, leaving 8 bases of the junction unmatched. CDR3 length: 16 residues. The germline V gene encodes CDR1 SGHDT and CDR2 YYEEEE. The CDR3 nucleotides read TGTGCCAGCAGCCAGGGACAGGGTGCCGGCTCCTACGAGCAGTACTTC. Protein product: CASSQGQGAGSYEQYF.

The sample holds one count of this clone. The gene calls are TRBV27 and TRBJ2-6, with a tentative D call TRBD1 (6 bases). Trimming removed 4 bases from V and 3 bases from J, with 16 bases in between. CDR3 size: 17 residues. Germline CDR1 is MNHEY and CDR2 is SMNVEV (reference sequence). The CDR3 region has the DNA TGTGCCAGCAGTTCCACATCAGGGGCTATTGGGGCCAACGTCCTGACTTTC. It specifies CASSSTSGAIGANVLTF. The full variable domain, in which reference TRBV27 and TRBJ2-6 provide the parts outside the CDR3, is EAQVTQNPRYLITVTGKKLTVTCSQNMNHEYMSWYRQDPGLGLRQIYYSMNVEVTDKGDVPEGYKVSRKEKRNFPLILESPSPNQTSLYFCASSSTSGAIGANVLTFGAGSRLTVL.

This chain links TRBV29-1 with TRBJ2-7; TRBD1 aligns across 8 bases. The CDR3 has 12 residues. Per germline, CDR1 SQVTM and CDR2 ANQGSEA. V gave up 4 bases and J gave up 5 bases; unmatched junction bases: 4. The DNA for the CDR3 is TGCAGCGTTGTTACAGGGGGAGACGAGCAGTACTTC. Encoded protein: CSVVTGGDEQYF.

V is TRBV27 and J is TRBJ1-6, with a tentative D call TRBD1 (5 bases). From germline, CDR1 is MNHEY and CDR2 SMNVEV (reference sequence). This CDR3 region has 15 residues. The ends were cut back, 1 base at V and 4 bases at J, with 8 bases in the middle. The CDR3 loop is CASSLYPGYNSPLHF. CDR3 nucleotides: TGTGCCAGCAGTTTATATCCAGGGTATAATTCACCCCTCCACTTT.

The chain couples TRBV7-2 to TRBJ1-2, with a tentative D call TRBD1 (6 bases). Germline assignment: CDR1 SGHTA and CDR2 FQGNSA. This CDR3 region has 13 residues. V was trimmed by 5 bases and J by 4 bases, leaving 11 bases between them. The CDR3 DNA reads TGTGCCAGCAGCGCTACAGGGACCTATGGCTACACCTTC. Its protein is CASSATGTYGYTF. The whole variable domain, remainder taken from reference TRBV7-2 and TRBJ1-2, is GAGVSQSPSNKVTEKGKDVELRCDPISGHTALYWYRQSLGQGLEFLIYFQGNSAPDKSGLPSDRFSAERTGGSVSTLTIQRTQQEDSAVYLCASSATGTYGYTFGSGTRLTVV.

This chain uses TRBV7-2 with TRBJ2-5; D is unclear. V was trimmed by 4 bases and J by 4 bases, leaving 4 bases between them. CDR1 is SGHTA and CDR2 is FQGNSA in the germline V gene. The CDR3 contains 11 residues. CDR3 protein: CASSSVETQYF. CDR3 sequence (DNA): TGTGCCAGCAGCTCGGTAGAGACCCAGTACTTC.

This clone was counted only a few times. J is TRBJ2-3 and V is TRBV7-9; D might be TRBD1 (5 bases). Trimming removed 0 bases at V and 5 bases at J, with 15 bases between. This CDR3 contains 16 residues. Germline V gives CDR1 SEHNR, CDR2 FQNEAQ (reference sequence). In nucleotides, the CDR3 is TGTGCCAGCAGCTTAGCGGTTATAGGGGTAGGAGATACGCAGTATTTT. It is translated as CASSLAVIGVGDTQYF.

The CDR3 reads CASSFGSNTEAFF. The CDR3 DNA reads TGTGCCAGCAGCTTTGGCAGTAACACTGAAGCTTTCTTT. The chain recombines TRBV5-4 with TRBJ1-1; D uncertain. CDR3 length: 13 amino acids. Germline V lookup: CDR1 SGHNT, CDR2 YYREEE (reference sequence). Trimming removed 2 bases from V and 2 bases from J, with 7 bases in between. The whole variable domain, filled in from reference TRBV5-4 and TRBJ1-1, reads ETGVTQSPTHLIKTRGQQVTLRCSSQSGHNTVSWYQQALGQGPQFIFQYYREEENGRGNFPPRFSGLQFPNYSSELNVNALELDDSALYLCASSFGSNTEAFFGQGTRLTVV.

This clone was seen just once. The chain has TRBV5-1 and TRBJ2-7; TRBD1 matches 9 bases. Trimming removed 6 bases from V and 1 base from J; junction bases left unmatched: 8. The V gene's germline CDR1 is SGHRS and CDR2 YFSETQ. The CDR3 has 15 amino acids. CDR3 region: CASTVTGTGSYEQYF. The CDR3 coding sequence is TGCGCCAGCACGGTTACCGGGACAGGGTCCTACGAGCAGTACTTC.

This rearrangement joins TRBV28 to TRBJ1-5; possible D gene TRBD1, 5 bases. V was clipped by 2 bases and J by 5 bases, with 10 bases between them. The germline V gene has CDR1 MDHEN and CDR2 SYDVKM. The length of the CDR3 is 14 residues. The CDR3 sequence is CASSLGGGYQPQHF. In DNA form, the CDR3 reads TGTGCCAGCAGTTTAGGGGGAGGGTATCAGCCCCAGCATTTT.

The V call is TRBV3-1 (or the pseudogene TRBV3-2), the J call TRBJ1-1; D not resolved. Deletions cut 0 bases from V and 6 bases from J, with 8 bases between. From germline, CDR1 is LGHDT and CDR2 YNNKEL (reference sequence). This CDR3 has 13 residues. The chain's CDR3 is CASSQDRSSEAFF. The CDR3 nucleotides read TGTGCCAGCAGCCAAGATAGAAGTTCTGAAGCTTTCTTT.

The rearrangement joins TRBV2 to TRBJ1-1; D not resolved. Germline CDR1 SNHLY, CDR2 FYNNEI. V was pared by 3 bases and J by 8 bases, with 19 bases between. CDR3 length: 15 residues. CDR3 protein: CASSDPLLRGVEAFF. CDR3 sequence (DNA): TGTGCCAGCAGTGACCCTTTGTTGCGCGGAGTGGAAGCTTTCTTT.

This chain connects TRBV19 to TRBJ2-3; TRBD1 agrees at 8 bases. Per germline, CDR1 LNHDA and CDR2 SQIVND (reference sequence). The CDR3 consists of 17 residues. With 2 bases clipped from V and 6 bases from J, the junction kept 13 bases outside the gene matches. CDR3 bases: TGTGCCAGTAGTATAAATAGGGACAGGCGGATCGTGGATACGCAGTATTTT. Its translation is CASSINRDRRIVDTQYF.

The V and J genes are TRBV5-1 and TRBJ1-1, with 8 bases lining up with TRBD1. V lost 5 bases, J lost 3 bases, and 3 bases stayed unmatched. Germline V gene sequence: CDR1 SGHRS, CDR2 YFSETQ. CDR3 length: 13 amino acids. DNA of the CDR3: TGCGCCAGCAGGCAGGGGGCGGACACTGAAGCTTTCTTT. Protein: CASRQGADTEAFF. The whole variable domain, remainder taken from reference TRBV5-1 and TRBJ1-1, is KAGVTQTPRYLIKTRGQQVTLSCSPISGHRSVSWYQQTPGQGLQFLFEYFSETQRNKGNFPGRFSGRQFSNSRSEMNVSTLELGDSALYLCASRQGADTEAFFGQGTRLTVV.

The chain recombines TRBV3-1 (or the pseudogene TRBV3-2) with TRBJ1-1; tentatively, D is TRBD1 (5 bases). The CDR3 is 14 amino acids. Trimming took 6 bases from V and 0 from J, leaving 11 bases between them. In germline, CDR1 is LGHDT, CDR2 YNNKEL (reference sequence). The CDR3 protein is CASRGRAVNTEAFF. CDR3 in DNA: TGTGCCAGCAGGGGCAGGGCGGTGAACACTGAAGCTTTCTTT.

This rearrangement joins TRBV15 to TRBJ2-7; possibly TRBD1 for D (6 bases). Germline-derived CDR1 and CDR2 are LNHNV and YYDKDF (reference sequence). V was pared by 3 bases and J by 3 bases, with 9 bases between. The length of the CDR3 is 13 residues. DNA for the CDR3: TGTGCCACCAGCAGGGACAGCATCTACGAGCAGTACTTC. It encodes CATSRDSIYEQYF. The full variable domain, in which reference TRBV15 and TRBJ2-7 provide the parts outside the CDR3, is DAMVIQNPRYQVTQFGKPVTLSCSQTLNHNVMYWYQQKSSQAPKLLFHYYDKDFNNEADTPDNFQSRRPNTSFCFLDIRSPGLGDTAMYLCATSRDSIYEQYFGPGTRLTVT.

This clone has a single count. The genes are TRBV27 and TRBJ2-5, with 8 positions matching TRBD1. The length of the CDR3 is 15 residues. The V and J ends lost 5 bases and 6 bases, in that order; junction bases with no gene match: 11. Germline assignment: CDR1 MNHEY and CDR2 SMNVEV (reference sequence). CDR3 DNA sequence: TGTGCCAGCAGTCCCGCTCCAGGGGGCGCAAAGACCCAGTACTTC. Its translation: CASSPAPGGAKTQYF.

The chain carries TRBV7-8 and TRBJ1-1; 12 bases map to TRBD1. V shed 6 bases, J shed 1 base, and the junction held 6 bases outside the gene matches. The CDR3 extends over 16 amino acids. Germline CDR1 and CDR2: SGHVS and FQNEAQ. CDR3 DNA sequence: TGTGCCAGCAGGCCGGGACAGGGGGCTACGAACACTGAAGCTTTCTTT. Protein: CASRPGQGATNTEAFF.

This clone was observed a single time. CDR3 residues: CASRTGTGSHEQYF. The CDR3 DNA follows: TGTGCCAGCAGGACCGGGACAGGGTCCCACGAGCAGTACTTC. The gene calls are TRBV5-4 and TRBJ2-7, with 9 bases matching TRBD1. The CDR3 spans 14 residues. The junction had 8 bases not matched to a gene; V was cut back by 5 bases and J by 5 bases. CDR1 SGHNT and CDR2 YYREEE come from the germline V gene (reference sequence).

The chain links TRBV18 to TRBJ1-2, with 8 bases that match TRBD1. This CDR3 spans 14 amino acids. Germline trimming cut 3 bases from V and 6 bases from J; bases unmatched to any gene: 6. Germline V gene data show CDR1 as KGHSH and CDR2 as LQKENI. CDR3: CASSPPGQGNGYTF. The CDR3 DNA reads TGTGCCAGCTCACCTCCCGGACAGGGTAATGGCTACACCTTC.

The J gene is TRBJ1-3, the V gene TRBV9; 11 positions agree with TRBD1. The J segment lost 8 bases and the V segment lost 2 bases, leaving 9 bases of the junction unmatched. The CDR3 has 16 amino acids. The germline gives CDR1 SGDLS, CDR2 YYNGEE. CDR3 loop: CASSVGQGATDHTIYF. The CDR3 DNA reads TGTGCCAGCAGCGTTGGACAGGGGGCCACAGACCACACCATATATTTT.